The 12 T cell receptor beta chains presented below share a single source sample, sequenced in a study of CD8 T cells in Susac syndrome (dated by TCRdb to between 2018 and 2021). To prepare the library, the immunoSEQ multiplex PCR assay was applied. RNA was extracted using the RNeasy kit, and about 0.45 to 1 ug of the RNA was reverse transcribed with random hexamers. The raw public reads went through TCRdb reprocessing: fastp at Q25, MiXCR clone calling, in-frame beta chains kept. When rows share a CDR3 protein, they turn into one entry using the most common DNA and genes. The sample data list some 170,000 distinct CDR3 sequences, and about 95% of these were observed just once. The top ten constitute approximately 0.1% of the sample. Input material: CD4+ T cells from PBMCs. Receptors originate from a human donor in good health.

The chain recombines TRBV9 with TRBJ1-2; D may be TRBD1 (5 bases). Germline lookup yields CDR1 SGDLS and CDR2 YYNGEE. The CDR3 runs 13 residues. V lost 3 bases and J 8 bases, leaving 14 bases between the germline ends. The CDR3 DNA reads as TGTGCCAGCAGCGGGGTCCGAGGGGTCGGCTACACCTTC. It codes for CASSGVRGVGYTF.

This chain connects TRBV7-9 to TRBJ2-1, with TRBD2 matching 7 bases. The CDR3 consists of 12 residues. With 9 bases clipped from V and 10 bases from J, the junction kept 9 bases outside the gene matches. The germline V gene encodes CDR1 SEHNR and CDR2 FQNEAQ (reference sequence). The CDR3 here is CASPAGPTEQFF. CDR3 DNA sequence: TGTGCCAGTCCAGCGGGACCAACAGAGCAGTTCTTC.

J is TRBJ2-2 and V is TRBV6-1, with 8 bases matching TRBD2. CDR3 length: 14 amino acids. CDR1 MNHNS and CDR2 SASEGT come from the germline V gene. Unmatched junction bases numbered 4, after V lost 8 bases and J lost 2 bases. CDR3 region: CASGLAGNTGELFF. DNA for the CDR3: TGTGCCAGCGGGCTAGCGGGCAACACCGGGGAGCTGTTTTTT.

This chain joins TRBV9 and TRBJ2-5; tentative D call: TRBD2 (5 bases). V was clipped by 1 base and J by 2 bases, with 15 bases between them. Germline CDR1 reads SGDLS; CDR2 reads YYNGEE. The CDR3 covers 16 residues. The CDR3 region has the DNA TGTGCCAGCAGCGTATCTCACCGAGCGGATCAAGAGACCCAGTACTTC. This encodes CASSVSHRADQETQYF.

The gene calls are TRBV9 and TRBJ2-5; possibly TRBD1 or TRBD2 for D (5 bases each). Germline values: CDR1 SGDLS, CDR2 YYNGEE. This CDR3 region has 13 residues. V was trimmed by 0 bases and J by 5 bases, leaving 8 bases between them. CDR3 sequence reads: CASSVAGTETQYF. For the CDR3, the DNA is TGTGCCAGCAGCGTAGCCGGGACGGAGACCCAGTACTTC.

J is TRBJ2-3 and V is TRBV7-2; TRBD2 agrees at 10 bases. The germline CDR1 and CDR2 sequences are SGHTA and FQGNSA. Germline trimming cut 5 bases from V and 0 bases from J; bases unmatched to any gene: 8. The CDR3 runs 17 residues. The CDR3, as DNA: TGTGCCAGCAGCCCCCTCGGACTAGCGGCAAGCACAGATACGCAGTATTTT. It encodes CASSPLGLAASTDTQYF.

The CDR3 here is CASSPYRGATEAFF. The CDR3 coding sequence is TGTGCCAGCAGTCCTTACCGGGGTGCCACTGAAGCTTTCTTT. The chain is built from TRBV12-3 or TRBV12-4 and TRBJ1-1, with D unresolved. The CDR3 extends over 14 amino acids. V lost 5 bases to trimming and J lost 4 bases, with 14 bases between them.

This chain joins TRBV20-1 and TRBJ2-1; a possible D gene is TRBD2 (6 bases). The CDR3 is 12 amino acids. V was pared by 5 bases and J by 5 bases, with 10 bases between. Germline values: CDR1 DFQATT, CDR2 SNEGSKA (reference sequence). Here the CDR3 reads CSAPGLHNEQFF. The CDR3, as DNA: TGCAGTGCTCCGGGACTTCACAATGAGCAGTTCTTC.

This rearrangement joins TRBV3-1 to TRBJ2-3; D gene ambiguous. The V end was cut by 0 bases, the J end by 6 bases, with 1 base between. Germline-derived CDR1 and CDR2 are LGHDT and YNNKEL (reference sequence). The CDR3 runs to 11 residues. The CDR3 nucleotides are TGTGCCAGCAGCCAAGATGATACGCAGTATTTT. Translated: CASSQDDTQYF.

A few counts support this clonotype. CDR3 DNA: TGTGCCAGCAGTTACTCCCGGGGGTACGAGCAGTACTTC. Protein sequence: CASSYSRGYEQYF. V and J are TRBV6-5 and TRBJ2-7, with D perhaps TRBD2 (6 bases). Germline V CDR1 and CDR2: MNHEY, SVGAGI. V was cut by 0 bases and J by 4 bases, with 7 bases left in between. The CDR3 spans 13 residues.

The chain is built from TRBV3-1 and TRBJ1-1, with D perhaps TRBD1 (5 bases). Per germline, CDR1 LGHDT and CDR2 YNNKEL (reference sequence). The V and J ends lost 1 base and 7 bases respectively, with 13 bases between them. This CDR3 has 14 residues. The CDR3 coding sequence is TGTGCCAGCAGCCAAGCATCGGCAAGGGGTGAAGCTTTCTTT. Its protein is CASSQASARGEAFF.

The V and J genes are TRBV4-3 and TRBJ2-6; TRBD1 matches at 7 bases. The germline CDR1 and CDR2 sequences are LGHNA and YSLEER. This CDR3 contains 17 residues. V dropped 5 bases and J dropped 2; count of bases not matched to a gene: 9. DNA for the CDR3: TGCGCCAGCAGCAGACCGGGACAGTCGACTGGGGCCAACGTCCTGACTTTC. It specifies CASSRPGQSTGANVLTF.